This T cell receptor beta chain stems from a study of cytomegalovirus exposure and HLA in healthy donors (dated by TCRdb to 2016 to 2017). At the level of the whole study: An earlier analysis of approximately 640 of the donors reported more than 250 Gb of sequence data and some 120 million unique TCR beta sequences from some 180 million T cells. Besides the first cohort of roughly 640 subjects, a separate validation cohort made up of 90 to 150 different subjects was used. A later analysis re-analyzed previously published TCR beta repertoires from 660 or so donors and added high-resolution HLA genotyping to study TCR occurrence patterns. Approximately 310 gigabases of sequencing data and tens of millions of unique TCR sequences were included in an early release covering 550 to 650 HLA-typed donors. Because of strong linkage in the cohort, roughly five DR-DQ haplotypes were treated as single units for association and clustering. The genetic ancestry cluster associated with self-reported Caucasian donors included over 80% of the roughly 400 genotyped donors. The study combined high-throughput TCR immunosequencing, statistical association of individual TCRs with disease status, and machine learning to predict cytomegalovirus infection status. Donor age, sex, ethnicity and CMV serostatus were collected together with the repertoire data. An earlier analysis of several hundred of the donors used high-throughput TCR beta sequencing to judge whether each TCR beta V gene segment behaved as functional or pseudogenic. All discovery cohort repertoires had been generated using a single sequencing platform. In the later analysis, no new phenotypic data were used to find candidate immune exposures; instead, reliance was placed on TCR beta sequences and their occurrence across donors. Using immunosequencing, the study profiled T cell repertoires from fewer than 700 subjects and related those repertoires to cytomegalovirus serostatus. Typing coverage varied by locus: 629-630 donors for A, B, C, DRB1 and DQB1; roughly 520 for DQA1; about 590 for DPA1; fewer than 480 for DPB1. The aim of the study was to test whether cataloging public T cell receptors could identify signatures of past pathogen exposure. Among 398 genotyped donors of the cohort, an average of approximately 240,000 unique TCR beta nucleotide sequences were sequenced per donor, around a sixth of them non-productive. A later genetic analysis took genome-wide SNP genotypes for about three fifths of the 666 donors and used that subset as a discovery cohort. HLA typing included class I and class II loci at four-digit resolution.

The cohort consisted of 666 healthy bone marrow donors. At the time of sampling, all cohort members were nominally healthy, though unrecorded immune exposures were likely present. The donor tested CMV seronegative, placing the donor among the 350 to 400 seronegative members of the cohort. A peripheral blood sample was collected from each donor, and TCR beta sequencing was performed on peripheral blood mononuclear cells. Genomic DNA extraction from the blood cell samples was performed with the Qiagen DNeasy Blood Extraction Kit. From a lookup of the germline V gene, CDR1 and CDR2 are SGHRS and YFSETQ. The CDR3 holds 13 amino acids from the cysteine to the phenylalanine. The kept DNA is CDR3 alone, 39 bases in frame from the first base. V loses 1 base of germline sequence and J loses 2 bases, and the interval between the two ends is 6 bases. Study-wide conclusions, independent of this receptor: A further reported finding was that TCR beta sequences accurately predicted the HLA-A and HLA-B alleles for most subjects in the first cohort. Three of the identified cytomegalovirus-associated TCR beta chains were confirmed in vitro to be specific for cytomegalovirus antigens. A cluster of highly shared sequence variants was judged likely to represent a technical artifact of the sequencing pipeline. Across donors, most TCR sequences were observed very rarely, whereas some public TCRs were present in many individuals. The classifier was reported to diagnose cytomegalovirus status with high specificity and sensitivity in both the original and validation cohorts. The earlier analysis of a few hundred of the donors excluded about 16 rarely observed V segments, including chromosome 9 orphons, because counts were too low. A later genetic analysis reported fewer N-insertions in productive TCRs among donors in an Asian-associated ancestry cluster than the roughly 700-donor mean. The cohort was sequenced for TCR beta chains only, and without alpha or paired-chain data the features that could be detected were limited. In an earlier analysis of 500 to 650 of the donors, most TCR beta V segments appeared in productive rearrangements about 87% or about 30% of the time, broadly matching IMGT annotations. A later analysis found that most CMV-associated TCR beta chains appeared HLA-restricted, with HLA associations seemingly driven largely by CMV exposure. In a later analysis, HLA-associated TCR beta chains were found to be more clonally expanded and to have lower generation probabilities than equally common non-associated chains. In the study, 150 to 200 TCR beta chains were listed as associated with cytomegalovirus. It was suggested by the authors that the approach could potentially be generalized to other disease states and immunological phenotypes. A later analysis associated 17,000 or so TCR beta sequences with specific HLA alleles at a false discovery rate of 0.05. Correlated functional status among segregating V segments might be attributable to linkage disequilibrium, but an unknown experimental factor could not be ruled out. In a later analysis, several top co-occurrence clusters were reported to appear linked to parvovirus B19, influenza, CMV and Epstein-Barr virus. In a later analysis, the rate of TCR association differed among HLA loci, with DRB1 alleles having the most associated TCRs and HLA-C alleles having the fewest. Sequencing depth was assumed to be roughly uniform across donors in the presence/absence analyses, though that assumption may not hold. In a later genetic analysis, a missense DCLRE1C variant was associated with V-gene and J-gene trimming of TCR beta chains, and the association was replicated in an independent cohort. Because HLA typing was unavailable for some donors at each locus, only the typed subset was used in association tests. The only immune exposure information available for the cohort was CMV serostatus. Some IMGT-functional V segments, including TRBV6-2 and TRBV6-3, could not be distinguished by the 87-base-pair reads and were therefore excluded. When HLA alleles, especially DR and DQ, strongly co-occurred, attributing TCR associations to individual alleles was difficult.

Library method: the immunoSEQ multiplex PCR assay. A mixture of 60 forward primers for TCR Vbeta segments and 13 reverse primers for TCR Jbeta segments was used in the multiplex PCR. The CDR3 region of rearranged TCR beta genes was amplified from genomic DNA with a multiplex PCR assay. The Illumina HiSeq System was used to sequence the amplified TCR beta libraries as 87-base-pair reads. The authors' analysis ran thus. A later analysis tallied 80 million to 95 million unique TCR beta chains across the approximately 670 repertoires, and some 10 million of those chains were shared by two or more donors. Raw reads were error-corrected and collapsed into unique sequences by a nearest-neighbor algorithm in which closely related sequences were merged to remove PCR and sequencing errors. V, D and J gene segments were assigned by aligning CDR3 sequences to IMGT reference sequences. For a sequence to be retained, at least a six-nucleotide match to both a V gene segment and a J gene segment was required. Rearrangements were classified as productive when the CDR3 lacked stop codons and remained in frame with V and J, and all other rearrangements were classified as non-productive. CDR3 was defined by IMGT convention, running from the second conserved V-encoded cysteine to the conserved J-encoded phenylalanine. In an earlier analysis of some 550 of the donors, sequences lacking an unambiguous match to a single V gene segment were excluded. In an earlier analysis of a few hundred of the donors, a V segment was called functional when productive rearrangements were above 56.7%, and segregating when the standard deviation between donors exceeded 5%. A statistical classification framework was built for diagnosing cytomegalovirus status from the catalog of TCR beta chain sequences. In a later analysis, TCR nucleotide sequences were compared against IMGT/GENE-DB human TR gene sequences so that V and J genes could be assigned. In a later analysis, CDR3 sequences and most-parsimonious VDJ recombination scenarios were assigned using the TCRdist pipeline. In a later analysis, every TCR beta chain was defined by the combination of its CDR3 amino acid sequence and its V-gene family, and reads without a unique V-gene family were dropped. To address suspected cross-contamination and a sequencing artifact, a later analysis removed roughly 640 highly shared, low-generation-probability nucleotide sequences. A later analysis calculated a clonal expansion index for each public chain from normalized within-repertoire ranks of inferred template counts. Generation probabilities in a later analysis came from a VDJ recombination model fitted to out-of-frame rearrangements, and those results were checked against IGoR. A later analysis scored TCR-TCR, TCR-HLA and TCR-CMV co-occurrence with hypergeometric tests, applying a repertoire-size bias correction to TCR pairs. To estimate false discovery rates, a later analysis permuted the HLA or CMV assignments 20 times. A later analysis grouped co-occurring TCRs with DBSCAN, adding TCRdist sequence similarity when clustering within HLA-allele-positive subsets. Repertoires with fewer than 30,000 or more than 120,000 public chains, plus five repertoires with anomalous nucleotide sharing, were excluded from co-occurrence clustering. TCRdb took this table from immuneACCESS and kept in-frame rearrangements with V and J called. Such tables lack part of the clones; where checked against another copy, unresolved V genes explain under half of the gap, and the rest is unexplained. Clone size and the V and J calls come from that table; the DNA yielded D and trimming. The sample includes 160,000 or so clones, with roughly 85% observed a single time. The top ten clonotypes cover around 0.74% of the sample.

This clone is medium-sized (0.01 to 0.1%) in terms of sample share. Its cognate antigen has yet to be identified. Base qualities are missing; no much larger clone stands one base away. Material for sequencing was PBMCs. The rearranged chain carries TRBV5-1 and TRBJ1-1; the D gene cannot be named for sure. This receptor was obtained from a middle-aged woman in good health and CMV-seronegative. The CDR3 region has the sequence CASSLTPNTEAFF. The sequence in DNA is TGCGCCAGCAGCTTGACTCCCAACACTGAAGCTTTCTTT.